A single sample gave rise to the 6 T cell receptor beta chains below, sequenced in a study of cytomegalovirus exposure and HLA in healthy donors. PCR primers comprised 60 Vbeta and 13 Jbeta primers. The protocol was immunoSEQ multiplex PCR, while the TCRdb copy is restricted to in-frame clones and leaves out a portion. Of over 85,000 clones in the sample, 77% are singletons; the top ten hold more than 9.5%. Source material: PBMCs. The receptor source for this set is a male donor in good health and CMV-seropositive.

The chain recombines TRBV28 with TRBJ2-1, with D hard to call. Between the trimmed V and J ends, which lost 6 bases and 4 bases, there was a span of 4 bases. This CDR3 has 11 residues. Germline CDR1 and CDR2: MDHEN and SYDVKM. The CDR3 reads CASSPYNEQFF. The DNA of the CDR3 is TGTGCCAGCAGCCCATACAATGAGCAGTTCTTC.

This CDR3 is CASSESGAVYNEQFF. The CDR3, as DNA: TGTGCCAGCAGTGAATCCGGAGCGGTGTACAATGAGCAGTTCTTC. The gene calls are TRBV25-1 and TRBJ2-1; weak D call: TRBD2 (5 bases). Trimming shortened V by 1 base and J by 4 bases, and 11 bases separated the two germline ends. The CDR3 covers 15 residues. CDR1 is MGHDK, CDR2 SYGVNS, per germline.

V gene TRBV19 combines with J gene TRBJ2-7; D gene uncertain. This CDR3 has 14 residues. CDR1 is LNHDA and CDR2 is SQIVND in the germline V gene (reference sequence). The ends were cut back, 0 bases at V and 3 bases at J, with 9 bases in the middle. In DNA, the CDR3 is TGTGCCAGTAGTATAGATTGGCCTAGCTACGAGCAGTACTTC. Amino acid sequence: CASSIDWPSYEQYF. Supplemented by reference TRBV19 and TRBJ2-7, the full variable domain reads DGGITQSPKYLFRKEGQNVTLSCEQNLNHDAMYWYRQDPGQGLRLIYYSQIVNDFQKGDIAEGYSVSREKKESFPLTVTSAQKNPTAFYLCASSIDWPSYEQYFGPGTRLTVT.

The DNA for the CDR3 is TGTGCCAGCAGCCACGTACTGGACGGGGACACCGGGGAGCTGTTTTTT. This codes for CASSHVLDGDTGELFF. The V call is TRBV12-1, the J call TRBJ2-2; the table calls TRBD2, which could not be checked here. TRBV12-1 is a pseudogene segment. The CDR3 has 16 amino acids.

This clone was seen just once. CDR3 bases: TGTGCCAGCGGCCTGGGGGCCCGGCGGATGGGGGGGGACAGGGCAGAGTCATCCTACGAGCAGTACTTC. The encoded protein is CASGLGARRMGGDRAESSYEQYF. V and J are TRBV27 and TRBJ2-7, with 9 bases identical to TRBD1. V lost 8 bases to trimming and J lost 1 base; unmatched junction nucleotides: 33. The CDR3 is made up of 23 amino acids. Germline CDR1 and CDR2: MNHEY and SMNVEV (reference sequence).

The chain joins TRBV11-2 to TRBJ2-1; no clear D gene. CDR3 length equals 12 residues. The V end lost 0 bases, the J end lost 10 bases, and 7 bases lay between the germline ends. The germline CDR1 and CDR2 sequences are SGHAT and FQNNGV. DNA for the CDR3: TGTGCCAGCAGCTTAGATCGTACAGAGCAGTTCTTC. Translation gives CASSLDRTEQFF.